This T cell receptor beta chain was obtained from a study of Ad26.COV2.S vaccination and SARS-CoV-2 variants. Study context: The authors gave Ad26.COV2.S intramuscularly, either once or twice 56 days apart.

The CDR3 spans 17 residues. CDR1 is SGHDT and CDR2 is YYEEEE in the germline V gene. The V and J ends lost 0 bases and 7 bases, in that order; junction bases with no gene match: 10. Clones were read by immunoSEQ multiplex PCR, and TCRdb kept only the in-frame ones, dropping some. The sample consists of around 450,000 clones, 90% of them appearing once. Treatment of the sample: some 20 received Ad26.COV2.S at low or high dose, single or two shots; about five received placebo; per-sample allocation not given. Day 63 after the first vaccine or placebo injection was the time point for sampling. The sequence came from a person aged 18-60 years who received the Ad26.COV2.S COVID-19 vaccine or a placebo. This specimen was peripheral blood, taken in a trial of Ad26.COV2.S vaccine versus placebo. The chain has TRBV5-6 and TRBJ1-6; TRBD1 agrees at 7 bases. Here the CDR3 DNA reads TGTGCCAGCAGCTTGGTAGTGACAGGGATCCGAAATTCACCCCTCCACTTT. Translating gives CASSLVVTGIRNSPLHF.